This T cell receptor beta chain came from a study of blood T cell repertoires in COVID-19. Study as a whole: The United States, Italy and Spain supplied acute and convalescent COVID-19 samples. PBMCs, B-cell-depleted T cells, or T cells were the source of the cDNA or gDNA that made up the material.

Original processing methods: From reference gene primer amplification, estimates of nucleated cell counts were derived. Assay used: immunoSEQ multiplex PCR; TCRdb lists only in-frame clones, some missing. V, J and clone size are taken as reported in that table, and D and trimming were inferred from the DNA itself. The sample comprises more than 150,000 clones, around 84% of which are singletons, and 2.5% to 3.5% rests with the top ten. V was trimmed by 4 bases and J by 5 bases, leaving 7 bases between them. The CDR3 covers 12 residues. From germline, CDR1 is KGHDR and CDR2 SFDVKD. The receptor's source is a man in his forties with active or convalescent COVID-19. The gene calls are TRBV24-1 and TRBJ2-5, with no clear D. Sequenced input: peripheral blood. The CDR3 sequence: CATSDQRETQYF. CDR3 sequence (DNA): TGTGCCACCAGTGACCAACGGGAGACCCAGTACTTC.